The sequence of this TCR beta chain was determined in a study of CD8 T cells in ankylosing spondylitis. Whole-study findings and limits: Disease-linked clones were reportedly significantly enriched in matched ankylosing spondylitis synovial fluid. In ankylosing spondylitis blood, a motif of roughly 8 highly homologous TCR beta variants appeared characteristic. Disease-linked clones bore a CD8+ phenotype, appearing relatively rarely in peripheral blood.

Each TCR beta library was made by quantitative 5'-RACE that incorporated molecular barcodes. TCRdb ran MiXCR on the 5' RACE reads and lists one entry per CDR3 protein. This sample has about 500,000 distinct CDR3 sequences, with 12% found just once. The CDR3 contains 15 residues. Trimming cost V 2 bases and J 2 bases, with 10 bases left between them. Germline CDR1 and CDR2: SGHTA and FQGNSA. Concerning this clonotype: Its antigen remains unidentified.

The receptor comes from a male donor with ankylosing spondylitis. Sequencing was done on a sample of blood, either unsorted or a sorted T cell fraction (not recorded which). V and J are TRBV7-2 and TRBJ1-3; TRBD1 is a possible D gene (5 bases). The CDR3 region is CASSLPGSPGNTIYF. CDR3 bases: TGTGCCAGCAGCTTACCAGGGTCCCCTGGAAACACCATATATTTT.